This TCR beta chain was sequenced for a study of T cell repertoires in cytomegalovirus infection (dated by TCRdb to between 2018 and 2021). Regarding the study in general: Peptide stimulations targeted recently identified HLA-C-restricted CMV epitopes, whose presentation resists viral immunomodulation, together with well-studied HLA-B-restricted epitopes. Because public TCR beta signatures pointed to carriage of CMV infection together with the matching HLA type, the HLA type of each donor mattered for the analysis.

This clonotype has more than one count but fewer than ten. This receptor's antigen is unknown. It has no much larger one-base neighbor in the sample; base qualities were not kept. What this sample's treatment or condition label stands for: in vitro stimulation with specific CMV peptide epitopes to enrich CMV-specific T cells. Study-wide conclusions, independent of this receptor: The ex vivo response was dominated by HLA-C-restricted CMV-specific TCR beta clonotypes, which also provided the single most frequent clonotype in two of eight donors. In both this cohort and an independent roughly 330-donor cohort, the cumulative frequency of public TCR beta family members distinguished carriers of CMV infection plus the relevant HLA type.

The instrument was an Illumina HiSeq 1500. Using fastp at Q25 and MiXCR, TCRdb reprocessed the public reads and kept productive beta chains. Every entry covers one CDR3 protein and lists the most common genes and DNA from its rows. This sample lists hundreds of thousands of distinct CDR3 sequences; roughly a third were detected once. Of the sample, 17% falls within the top ten clones. Its CDR3 holds 13 amino acids, cysteine through phenylalanine. The entry retains the CDR3 DNA only, 39 bases that are in frame from base 1. The junction shows trimming of 3 bases on V and 4 bases on J, plus 7 bases between the germline ends.

The V and J segments used are TRBV12-3 or TRBV12-4 and TRBJ1-5; no D gene is confidently identified. This material consisted of cultured PBMCs, taken from culture after CMV antigen stimulation. The sequence was collected from a human donor in good health (CMV status not recorded). Some clones in this sample may be carry-over from other donors' samples. The CDR3 corresponds to CASSFAVNQPQHF. The base sequence is TGTGCCAGCAGTTTTGCGGTTAATCAGCCCCAGCATTTT.